These 6 T cell receptor beta chains were sequenced from one sample in a study of blood T cell repertoires in COVID-19. The method was immunoSEQ multiplex PCR; TCRdb's version includes in-frame clones alone and lacks a portion of them. This table has roughly 70,000 clones, around 67% appearing once. Sequences were obtained from peripheral blood. These receptors were collected from a man between 60 and 75 years old with acute or convalescent COVID-19.

This chain's CDR3 is CASSFRDIQYF. The CDR3 DNA reads TGTGCCAGCAGTTTTCGGGACATTCAGTACTTC. The genes are TRBV28 and TRBJ2-4; D ambiguous. CDR3 length equals 11 residues. In germline, CDR1 is MDHEN, CDR2 SYDVKM. The V and J ends lost 3 bases and 8 bases respectively, with 5 bases between them.

As concerns this clone: A clone one base away is much larger, so this may be a read error. The chain uses TRBV6-5 and TRBJ2-7; D is possibly TRBD1 (6 bases). The germline V gene encodes CDR1 MNHEY and CDR2 SVGAGI. V dropped 6 bases and J dropped 3 bases, with 12 bases sitting between them. This CDR3 comprises 13 residues. The CDR3: CASSQEQGYEQYF. CDR3 nucleotide sequence: TGTGCCAGCAGCCAAGAACAGGGCTACGAGCAGTACTTC.

The J gene is TRBJ1-5, the V gene TRBV7-9, with D unclear. CDR1 and CDR2 from the germline V gene are SEHNR and FQNEAQ (reference sequence). Trimming stripped 1 base from V and 6 bases from J, with 7 bases between. This CDR3 is built from 13 residues. CDR3 coding DNA: TGTGCCAGCAGCTTAGAGGGAGCTCAGCCCCAGCATTTT. Amino acid sequence: CASSLEGAQPQHF.

This clone was seen a few times. The CDR3 protein is CASSKTGTGVYEQYF. CDR3 in DNA: TGTGCCAGCAGCAAAACCGGGACAGGGGTGTACGAGCAGTACTTC. The genes are TRBV9 and TRBJ2-7; 10 nucleotides align to TRBD1. The CDR3 extends over 15 amino acids. The germline CDR1 and CDR2 sequences are SGDLS and YYNGEE. The V gene end was trimmed by 4 bases and the J gene end by 4 bases; junction bases not matched to a gene: 8.

This clone was counted ten times or more. CDR3 region: CASSWTSGRTGELFF. The CDR3, as DNA: TGCGCCAGCAGCTGGACTAGCGGGAGGACCGGGGAGCTGTTTTTT. V usage is TRBV5-1 and J usage is TRBJ2-2; 14 nucleotides line up with TRBD2. The CDR3 is made up of 15 amino acids. Germline V CDR1 and CDR2: SGHRS, YFSETQ. V dropped 3 bases and J dropped 5; count of bases not matched to a gene: 0.

This clone is a singleton in its sample. The V and J genes are TRBV28 and TRBJ2-7; TRBD1 matches 7 bases. CDR1 is MDHEN, CDR2 SYDVKM, per germline. The junction had 7 bases not matched to a gene; V was cut back by 3 bases and J by 2 bases. The CDR3 is 15 amino acids. The CDR3 DNA reads as TGTGCCAGCAGTTTGACCGACAGGGAACCCTACGAGCAGTACTTC. Translating it yields CASSLTDREPYEQYF.